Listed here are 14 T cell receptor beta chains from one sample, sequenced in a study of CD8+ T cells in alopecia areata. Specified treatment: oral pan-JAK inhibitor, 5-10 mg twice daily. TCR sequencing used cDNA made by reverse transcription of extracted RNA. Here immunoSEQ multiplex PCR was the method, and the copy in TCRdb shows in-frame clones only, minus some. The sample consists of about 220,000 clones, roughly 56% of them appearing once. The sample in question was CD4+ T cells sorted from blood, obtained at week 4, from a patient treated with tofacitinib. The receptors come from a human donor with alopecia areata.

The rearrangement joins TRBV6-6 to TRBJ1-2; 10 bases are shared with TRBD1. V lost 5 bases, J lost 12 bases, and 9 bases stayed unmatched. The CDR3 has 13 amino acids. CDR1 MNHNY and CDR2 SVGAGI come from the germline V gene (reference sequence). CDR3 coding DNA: TGTGCCAGCAGTCCTGGGACAGGGGTCGTCAACACCTTC. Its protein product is CASSPGTGVVNTF.

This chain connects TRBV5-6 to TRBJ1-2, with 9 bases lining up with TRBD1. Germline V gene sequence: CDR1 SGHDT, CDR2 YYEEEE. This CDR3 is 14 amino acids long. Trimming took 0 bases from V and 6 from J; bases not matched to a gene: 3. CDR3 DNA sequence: TGTGCCAGCAGCTTGGACAGGGGGCTACATGGCTACACCTTC. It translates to CASSLDRGLHGYTF.

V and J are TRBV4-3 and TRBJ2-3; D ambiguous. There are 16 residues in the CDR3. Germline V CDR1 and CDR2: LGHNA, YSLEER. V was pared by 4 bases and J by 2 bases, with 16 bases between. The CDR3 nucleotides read TGCGCCAGCAGCCGGCAGACCCGCGATAACACAGATACGCAGTATTTT. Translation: CASSRQTRDNTDTQYF.

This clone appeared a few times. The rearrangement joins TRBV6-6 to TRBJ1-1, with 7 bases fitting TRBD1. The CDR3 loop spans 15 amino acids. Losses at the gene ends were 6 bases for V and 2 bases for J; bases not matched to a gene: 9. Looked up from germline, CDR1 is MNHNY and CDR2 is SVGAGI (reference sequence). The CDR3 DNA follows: TGTGCCAGCAGCGACAGGGAGATGGGAAACACTGAAGCTTTCTTT. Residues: CASSDREMGNTEAFF.

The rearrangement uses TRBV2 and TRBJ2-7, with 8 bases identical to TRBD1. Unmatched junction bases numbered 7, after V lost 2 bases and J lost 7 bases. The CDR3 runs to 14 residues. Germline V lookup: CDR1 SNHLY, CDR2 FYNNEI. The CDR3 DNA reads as TGTGCCAGCAGTGAAACAGGGGGTACGTTGGAGCAGTACTTC. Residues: CASSETGGTLEQYF.

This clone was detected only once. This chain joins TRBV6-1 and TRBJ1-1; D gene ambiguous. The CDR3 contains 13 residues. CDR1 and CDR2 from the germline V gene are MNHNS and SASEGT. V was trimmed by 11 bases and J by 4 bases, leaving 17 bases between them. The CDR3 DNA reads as TGTGCCGACTCCACGGTGGTTACCACTGAAGCTTTCTTT. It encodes CADSTVVTTEAFF.

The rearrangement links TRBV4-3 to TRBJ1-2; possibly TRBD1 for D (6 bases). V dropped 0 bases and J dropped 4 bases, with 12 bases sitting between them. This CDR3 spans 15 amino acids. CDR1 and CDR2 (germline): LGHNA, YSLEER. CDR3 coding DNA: TGCGCCAGCAGCCAAGATCTTGGGGGCCTCTATGGCTACACCTTC. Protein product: CASSQDLGGLYGYTF.

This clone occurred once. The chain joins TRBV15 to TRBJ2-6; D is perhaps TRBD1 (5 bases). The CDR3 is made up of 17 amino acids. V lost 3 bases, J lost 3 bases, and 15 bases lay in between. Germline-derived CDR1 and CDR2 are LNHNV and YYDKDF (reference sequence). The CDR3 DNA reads TGTGCCACCAGCAGTGGCCCAGGGTCTGGTGGGGCCAACGTCCTGACTTTC. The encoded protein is CATSSGPGSGGANVLTF.

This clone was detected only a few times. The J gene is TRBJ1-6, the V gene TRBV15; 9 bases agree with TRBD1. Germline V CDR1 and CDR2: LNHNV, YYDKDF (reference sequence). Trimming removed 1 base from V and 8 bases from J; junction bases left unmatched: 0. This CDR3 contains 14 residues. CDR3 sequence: CATSRGQGDSPLHF. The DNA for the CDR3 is TGTGCCACCAGCAGAGGACAGGGGGATTCACCCCTCCACTTT.

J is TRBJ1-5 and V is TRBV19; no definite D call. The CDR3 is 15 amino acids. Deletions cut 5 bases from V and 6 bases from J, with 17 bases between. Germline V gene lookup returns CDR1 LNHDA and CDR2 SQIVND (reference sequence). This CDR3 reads CASSEAGVSSQPQHF. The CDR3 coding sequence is TGTGCCAGTAGTGAGGCAGGAGTTTCTTCTCAGCCCCAGCATTTT.

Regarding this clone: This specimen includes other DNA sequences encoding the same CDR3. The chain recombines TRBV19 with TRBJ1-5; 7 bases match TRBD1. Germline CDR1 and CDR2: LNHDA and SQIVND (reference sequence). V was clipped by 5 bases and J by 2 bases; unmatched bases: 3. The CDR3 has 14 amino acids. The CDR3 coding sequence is TGTGCCAGTAGTCCCGGACAGGGCAATCAGCCCCAGCATTTT. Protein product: CASSPGQGNQPQHF.

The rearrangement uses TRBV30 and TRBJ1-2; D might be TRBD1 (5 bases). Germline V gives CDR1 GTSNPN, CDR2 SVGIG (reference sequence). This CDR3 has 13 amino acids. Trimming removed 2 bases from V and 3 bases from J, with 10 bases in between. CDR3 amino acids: CAWSNRPDYGYTF. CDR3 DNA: TGTGCCTGGAGTAACAGGCCCGACTATGGCTACACCTTC.

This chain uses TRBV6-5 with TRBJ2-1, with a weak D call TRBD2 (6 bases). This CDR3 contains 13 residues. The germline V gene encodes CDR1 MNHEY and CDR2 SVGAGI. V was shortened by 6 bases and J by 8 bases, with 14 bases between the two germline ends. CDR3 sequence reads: CASSYQWGDEQFF. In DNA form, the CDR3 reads TGTGCCAGCAGCTACCAGTGGGGGGATGAGCAGTTCTTC.

The CDR3 DNA sequence: TGTGCCTGGAGTGTATGGGGGACAGGGGGTACTTCTTTCTTT. Protein: CAWSVWGTGGTSFF. The chain employs TRBV30 and TRBJ1-1; TRBD1 aligns across 11 bases. With V trimmed by 0 bases and J by 12 bases, 9 bases remained unmatched. The V gene's germline CDR1 is GTSNPN and CDR2 SVGIG (reference sequence). The CDR3 is made up of 14 amino acids.